This TCR beta chain derives from a study of cytomegalovirus exposure and HLA in healthy donors (dated by TCRdb to the late 2010s). At the level of the whole study: According to an earlier analysis of 550 to 700 of the donors, 200 million or so T cells yielded roughly 110 million unique TCR beta sequences and about 300 Gb of sequence data. Donor age, sex, ethnicity and CMV serostatus were compiled together with the repertoire data. The number of typed donors differed by locus: about 620-630 for A, B, C, DRB1 and DQB1; 522 for DQA1; some 590 for DPA1; and some 430 for DPB1. The later analysis used no new phenotypic data to find candidate immune exposures, relying instead on TCR beta sequences and their occurrence across donors. The study aimed to test whether cataloging public T cell receptors could reveal signatures of past pathogen exposure. Roughly 5 DR-DQ haplotypes were handled as single units for association and clustering because linkage in the cohort was strong. Every repertoire in the discovery cohort had been generated on one and the same sequencing platform. On average, roughly 240,000 unique TCR beta nucleotide sequences were sequenced per donor among a few hundred genotyped donors of the cohort, with around 19% of those sequences being non-productive. The study profiled the T cell repertoires of under 850 subjects by immunosequencing and related them to cytomegalovirus serostatus. A later genetic analysis used genome-wide SNP genotypes for about 60% of the roughly 700 donors, treating that subset as a discovery cohort. A later analysis re-analyzed previously published TCR beta repertoires from hundreds of donors and added high-resolution HLA genotyping to study TCR occurrence patterns. Class I and class II HLA loci were covered by the typing at four-digit resolution. An early release covering roughly 640 HLA-typed donors comprised about 300 gigabases of sequencing data and around 80 million unique TCR sequences. High-throughput TCR immunosequencing, statistical association of individual TCRs with disease status, and machine learning were combined to predict cytomegalovirus infection status. Along with the approximately 600-subject first cohort, a separate validation cohort of over a hundred different subjects was used. In an earlier analysis of about 590 of the donors, high-throughput TCR beta sequencing was used to judge whether each TCR beta V gene segment behaved as functional or pseudogenic. Among the roughly 380 genotyped donors, around 79% belonged to the genetic ancestry cluster associated with self-reported Caucasian donors.

Study-level results and caveats: In a later analysis, most CMV-associated TCR beta chains were found to appear HLA-restricted, with HLA associations seemingly driven largely by CMV exposure. Because HLA typing was unavailable for some donors at each locus, only the typed subset was used in association tests. It was suggested by the authors that the approach could potentially be generalized to other disease states and immunological phenotypes. In a later analysis, TCR association rates were found to vary across HLA loci, with the most associated TCRs seen for DRB1 alleles and the fewest for HLA-C alleles. According to a later genetic analysis, donors in an Asian-associated ancestry cluster had fewer N-insertions in productive TCRs than the approximately 690-donor mean. Across donors, most TCR sequences were observed very rarely, whereas some public TCRs were present in many individuals. A group of highly shared sequence variants was considered likely to be a technical artifact of the sequencing pipeline. A further reported finding was that TCR beta sequences accurately predicted the HLA-A and HLA-B alleles for most subjects in the first cohort. At a false discovery rate of 0.05, a later analysis linked some 18,000 TCR beta sequences to specific HLA alleles. An association between a missense DCLRE1C variant and V-gene and J-gene trimming of TCR beta chains was found in a later genetic analysis and replicated in an independent cohort. In an earlier analysis of some 550 of the donors, most TCR beta V segments were observed in productive rearrangements about 87% or about 30% of the time, broadly matching IMGT annotations. Several of the top co-occurrence clusters appeared to be linked to parvovirus B19, influenza, CMV and Epstein-Barr virus, according to a later analysis. Correlated functional status among segregating V segments might reflect linkage disequilibrium, but an unknown experimental factor could not be ruled out. Immune exposure information for the cohort was limited to CMV serostatus. Only TCR beta chains were sequenced in this cohort, and the absence of alpha or paired-chain data limited detectable features. Because the 87-base-pair reads could not distinguish some IMGT-functional V segments, including TRBV6-2 and TRBV6-3, those segments were excluded. Some 15 rarely observed V segments, including chromosome 9 orphons, were excluded from the earlier analysis of some 590 of the donors because counts were too low. In both the original and validation cohorts, the classifier was reported to diagnose cytomegalovirus status with high specificity and sensitivity. In vitro tests confirmed that three of the cytomegalovirus-associated TCR beta chains recognize cytomegalovirus antigens. Sequencing depth was assumed to be roughly uniform across donors in the presence/absence analyses, though that assumption may not hold. The study listed 164 TCR beta chains as associated with cytomegalovirus. Strong co-occurrence of HLA alleles, especially DR and DQ, made assigning TCR associations to individual alleles difficult. In a later analysis, HLA-associated TCR beta chains showed more clonal expansion and lower generation probabilities than non-associated chains that were equally common.

Library generation was performed with the immunoSEQ multiplex PCR assay. A mixture of 60 forward primers for TCR Vbeta segments and 13 reverse primers for TCR Jbeta segments was used in the multiplex PCR. The CDR3 region of rearranged TCR beta genes was amplified from genomic DNA with a multiplex PCR assay. On the Illumina HiSeq System, the amplified TCR beta libraries were sequenced as 87-base-pair reads. As for the original processing: A later analysis counted tens of millions of unique TCR beta chains across the approximately 700 repertoires, and about 10 million of these chains were shared by at least two donors. Raw reads were error-corrected and collapsed into unique sequences by a nearest-neighbor algorithm in which closely related sequences were merged to remove PCR and sequencing errors. To assign V, D and J gene segments, CDR3 sequences were aligned to IMGT reference sequences. For a sequence to be retained, a match of at least six nucleotides was required to both a V gene segment and a J gene segment. A rearrangement was called productive if the CDR3 had no stop codons and remained in frame with V and J, and every other rearrangement was called non-productive. Following IMGT convention, CDR3 was defined as the stretch from the second conserved V-encoded cysteine up to the conserved J-encoded phenylalanine. In an earlier analysis of around 600 of the donors, sequences lacking an unambiguous match to a single V gene segment were excluded. In an earlier analysis of roughly 600 of the donors, a V segment was called functional when productive rearrangements were above 56.7%, and segregating when the standard deviation between donors exceeded 5%. A statistical classification framework was built to diagnose cytomegalovirus status from the catalog of TCR beta chain sequences. A later analysis assigned V and J genes by comparing TCR nucleotide sequences with IMGT/GENE-DB human TR gene sequences. The TCRdist pipeline was used in a later analysis to assign CDR3 sequences and most-parsimonious VDJ recombination scenarios. A later analysis defined each TCR beta chain by its CDR3 amino acid sequence plus V-gene family, and excluded reads lacking a unique V-gene family. In a later analysis, nearly 600 highly shared, low-generation-probability nucleotide sequences were removed to address suspected cross-contamination and a sequencing artifact. In a later analysis, a clonal expansion index for each public chain was calculated from normalized within-repertoire ranks of inferred template counts. In a later analysis, generation probabilities were computed using a VDJ recombination model fitted to out-of-frame rearrangements, and the results were checked against IGoR. A later analysis scored TCR-TCR, TCR-HLA and TCR-CMV co-occurrence with hypergeometric tests, applying a repertoire-size bias correction to TCR pairs. False discovery rates were estimated in a later analysis by permuting HLA or CMV assignments 20 times. In a later analysis, co-occurring TCRs were grouped with DBSCAN, and TCRdist sequence similarity was added when clustering was performed within HLA-allele-positive subsets. Repertoires with fewer than 30,000 or more than 120,000 public chains, plus five repertoires with anomalous nucleotide sharing, were excluded from co-occurrence clustering. TCRdb provides this immuneACCESS table in a form limited to in-frame rearrangements. Some clones are lacking; in checked studies, under half of them reflect an unresolved V gene, and why the rest are absent is not known. V and J calls and clone size are as listed in that table; D and trimming were resolved from the DNA. The sample records approximately 69,000 clones, roughly three quarters of which are singletons. The biggest ten clones account for 3% to 4% of the sample.

The cohort comprised fewer than 700 healthy bone marrow donors. Cohort members were all nominally healthy when sampled, although unrecorded immune exposures were likely present. The donor tested CMV seronegative and was one of the 352 seronegative cohort members. A peripheral blood sample was collected from each donor, and TCR beta sequencing was performed on peripheral blood mononuclear cells. Genomic DNA extraction from the blood cell samples was performed with the Qiagen DNeasy Blood Extraction Kit. Trimming at the junction amounts to 4 bases on V and 2 bases on J, and the germline ends lie 14 bases apart. Its CDR3 holds 15 amino acids, cysteine through phenylalanine. Only the CDR3 region is kept as DNA, spanning 45 bases read in frame from base 1. As encoded in the germline V gene, CDR1 is SGHRS while CDR2 is YFSETQ. Note on this clone: No cognate antigen has been identified for it. Per-base qualities were not stored, and no clone one base away is much larger.

Sequenced: PBMCs. The sequence links TRBV5-1 to TRBJ2-3, with the identity of the D gene unclear. The sequence was collected from a man aged 18 to 30 in good health and CMV-seronegative. The base sequence is TGCGCCAGCAGCCCCCCGGGTCACTTCACAGATACGCAGTATTTT. This translates into CASSPPGHFTDTQYF.